The TCR beta chain described here comes from a study of post-analysis software for immune sequencing data (dated by TCRdb to 2013 to 2016). Regarding the complete study: Disease courses on record covered relapsing-remitting, secondary progressive and progressive-relapsing multiple sclerosis, though some patients had no subtype annotation. The patient repertoires were compared against 11 previously published healthy control repertoires obtained from donors aged 6 to 25 years. A subset of samples was prepared in parallel using single-end sample barcoding, then pooled and co-amplified after Illumina adapter ligation.

Library creation used PCR. Sequencing was carried out with an Illumina HiSeq 2500. Unique molecular identifiers were incorporated into TCR beta cDNA libraries to reduce PCR and sequencing biases. Approximately 500,000 cDNA molecules were obtained for every 1 to 10 million input T cells, so each molecule roughly corresponded to one T cell. Patient libraries were prepared and sequenced with the same protocol used for the earlier healthy control dataset. Within a given batch, samples were prepared together, multiplexed and sequenced on the same HiSeq lane. As for how the authors treated the data: Raw barcoded reads were processed with MIGEC, discarding single-read molecular identifier groups before consensus assembly and CDR3 extraction. Clonotype tables were post-analysed with VDJtools, normalizing diversity by down-sampling all datasets to the smallest sample size. Repertoire overlap clustering matched CDR3 amino acid but not nucleotide sequences to correct batch-related cross-sample contamination. The raw public data were reprocessed by TCRdb itself: fastp quality trimming at Q25, MiXCR clonotype calling, in-frame beta chains only. CDR3 protein duplicates are merged, each entry listing the most common genes and DNA. The V and J calls shown here were made by TCRdb, not taken from the authors' results. This sample gives about 570,000 distinct CDR3 sequences in total; around 36% of them show up just once. The biggest ten clones account for about 5.6% of the sample.

The CDR3 holds 17 amino acids from the cysteine to the phenylalanine. CDR3 DNA is the only sequence kept; it has 51 bases, read in frame from the first base. The research as a whole found: When samples were clustered directly using the F measure, samples prepared in the same batch co-clustered strongly, which prompted a batch-effect correction. Multiple sclerosis patients had significantly lower normalized Chao1 diversity than controls, a result that suggests substantial peripheral T-cell clonal expansion. The control group was slightly older than the multiple sclerosis patient group. Four or five TRBV segments, including TRBV5-6, TRBV5-1 and TRBV20-1, were significantly more frequent in patients than controls.

To demonstrate the VDJtools post-analysis software, the study profiled TCR beta repertoires from the peripheral blood of around 13 young patients with multiple sclerosis. Multiple sclerosis patients were children and adolescents aged about 6 to 17 years. A few counts support this clonotype. The target of this receptor is not known. No much larger clonotype is one base removed from it; base qualities were not supplied. Sequenced sample: blood. The chain is encoded by TRBV21-1 joined to TRBJ1-5; the D call of TRBD1 is as the table states it, not checked on the DNA. TRBV21-1 is annotated as a pseudogene. The TCR originated in a girl between 2 and 17 years old with multiple sclerosis. The sequenced DNA is TGTGCCAGCAGCAACCCCGCTGACAGGGGTTTAATTCAGCCCCAGCATTTT. This gives the protein CASSNPADRGLIQPQHF.